Shown below are 14 T cell receptor beta chains from a single sample sequenced in a study of shared clonotypes between healthy human individuals. Assay: immunoSEQ multiplex PCR; the TCRdb copy retains only in-frame clones and omits some. Of about 800,000 clones listed, approximately 97% were seen once; the top ten hold less than 0.25%. The naive CD8 population came from CD45RO-negative cells selected for CCR7, without terminally differentiated effector memory CD45RA+ cells. Sequences were obtained from naive CD8+ T cells sorted from blood. The receptors stem from a man between 25 and 39 years old in good health.

This clone was seen just once. This chain uses TRBV6-5 with TRBJ2-7, with D perhaps TRBD2 (6 bases). V was trimmed by 2 bases and J by 3 bases, leaving 14 bases between them. The CDR3 runs 15 residues. Germline CDR1 MNHEY, CDR2 SVGAGI. CDR3 amino acids: CASSYVRDGGYEQYF. The CDR3 DNA follows: TGTGCCAGCAGTTACGTCCGGGACGGGGGCTACGAGCAGTACTTC.

The chain is built from TRBV5-6 and TRBJ2-2; the D call may be TRBD1 or TRBD2 (6 bases each). This CDR3 has 17 amino acids. In germline, CDR1 is SGHDT, CDR2 YYEEEE. Trimming stripped 6 bases from V and 5 bases from J, with 23 bases between. The CDR3 loop reads CASIPLPRGRRTGELFF. CDR3 sequence (DNA): TGTGCCAGCATCCCCCTGCCACGGGGGCGCCGGACCGGGGAGCTGTTTTTT. Full variable domain (rest looked up from reference TRBV5-6 and TRBJ2-2): DAGVTQSPTHLIKTRGQQVTLRCSPKSGHDTVSWYQQALGQGPQFIFQYYEEEERQRGNFPDRFSGHQFPNYSSELNVNALLLGDSALYLCASIPLPRGRRTGELFFGEGSRLTVL.

Here the CDR3 reads CASETDANTGELFF. For the CDR3, the DNA is TGCGCCAGTGAGACGGACGCGAACACCGGGGAGCTGTTTTTT. The V call is TRBV4-1, the J call TRBJ2-2; D remains unclear. V lost 9 bases to trimming and J lost 0 bases, with 11 bases between them. Germline CDR1 and CDR2: MGHRA and YSYEKL. The CDR3 consists of 14 residues.

The chain uses TRBV9 and TRBJ2-7; TRBD2 is a possible D gene (5 bases). This CDR3 contains 16 residues. V was shortened by 0 bases and J by 3 bases, with 16 bases between the two germline ends. Germline V lookup: CDR1 SGDLS, CDR2 YYNGEE. The CDR3 sequence: CASSVGRGSHFYEQYF. CDR3 in DNA: TGTGCCAGCAGCGTAGGTAGAGGGAGTCATTTCTACGAGCAGTACTTC.

V and J are TRBV10-2 and TRBJ2-7; 7 nucleotides agree with TRBD2. The length of the CDR3 is 15 residues. The junction had 7 bases not matched to a gene; V was cut back by 0 bases and J by 5 bases. Per the germline V gene, CDR1 is WSHSY and CDR2 is SAAADI. As DNA, the CDR3 is TGCGCCAGCAGTGAGTCTCTCACACGGGGGGACGAGCAGTACTTC. This codes for CASSESLTRGDEQYF.

A word on this clone: The same CDR3 also results from other DNA sequences found in this sample. The V gene is TRBV27, the J gene TRBJ2-1; D is unclear. Germline assignment: CDR1 MNHEY and CDR2 SMNVEV (reference sequence). The germline V and J ends were trimmed by 0 bases and 6 bases, with 3 bases remaining between them. The CDR3 consists of 12 residues. CDR3 DNA: TGTGCCAGCAGTTTATCCGGCAATGAGCAGTTCTTC. It codes for CASSLSGNEQFF.

Remarks on this clone: Other DNA sequences within the sample encode an identical CDR3. CDR3 coding DNA: TGTGCCAGCAGTCGGGGGGGGCTGAACACTGAAGCTTTCTTT. Encoded protein: CASSRGGLNTEAFF. The chain has TRBV27 and TRBJ1-1; D possibly corresponds to TRBD1 (6 bases). V was shortened by 5 bases and J by 0 bases, with 10 bases between the two germline ends. The length of the CDR3 is 14 residues. Germline values: CDR1 MNHEY, CDR2 SMNVEV (reference sequence).

The chain carries TRBV4-1 and TRBJ2-1; D remains ambiguous. V was clipped by 1 base and J by 5 bases, with 9 bases between them. CDR1 and CDR2 (germline): MGHRA, YSYEKL. The CDR3 extends over 14 amino acids. The CDR3 spells CASSQVFTHNEQFF. CDR3 nucleotides: TGCGCCAGCAGCCAAGTTTTTACCCACAATGAGCAGTTCTTC.

The V gene is TRBV15, the J gene TRBJ1-1, with D hard to call. Trimming removed 4 bases at V and 7 bases at J, with 13 bases between. Germline CDR1 LNHNV, CDR2 YYDKDF (reference sequence). The CDR3 has 13 residues. The CDR3 here is CATSMGTGIEAFF. The CDR3 bases are TGTGCCACCAGCATGGGAACGGGGATTGAAGCTTTCTTT.

This chain uses TRBV10-3 with TRBJ1-2; the match to TRBD1 covers 8 bases. CDR3 length: 14 amino acids. V shed 3 bases, J shed 8 bases, and the junction held 8 bases outside the gene matches. Germline V gives CDR1 ENHRY, CDR2 SYGVKD. CDR3 sequence reads: CAISDQDRAPGYTF. The CDR3 DNA reads as TGTGCCATCAGTGACCAGGACAGGGCTCCCGGCTACACCTTC.

This chain uses TRBV6-5 with TRBJ1-5; maybe TRBD1 (5 bases). The CDR3 consists of 13 residues. V was pared by 2 bases and J by 7 bases, with 9 bases between. Germline values: CDR1 MNHEY, CDR2 SVGAGI. As DNA, the CDR3 is TGTGCCAGCAGTTACGGGACGGGCCAGCCCCAGCATTTT. Protein sequence: CASSYGTGQPQHF.

As for this clone: This sample includes further DNA sequences coding for the same CDR3. The J gene is TRBJ1-5, the V gene TRBV27; D not certain. The V gene's germline CDR1 is MNHEY and CDR2 SMNVEV (reference sequence). The CDR3 is 14 amino acids. Trimming removed 0 bases at V and 3 bases at J, with 6 bases between. CDR3 region: CASSLSGYNQPQHF. CDR3 nucleotides: TGTGCCAGCAGTTTATCAGGTTACAATCAGCCCCAGCATTTT.

V and J are TRBV7-9 and TRBJ2-7; 7 nucleotides match TRBD1. The CDR3 runs 14 residues. Germline V gene data show CDR1 as SEHNR and CDR2 as FQNEAQ (reference sequence). With V trimmed by 3 bases and J by 3 bases, 5 bases remained unmatched. CDR3 sequence: CASSFLGQVYEQYF. Written as DNA, the CDR3 is TGTGCCAGCAGCTTTCTCGGACAGGTCTACGAGCAGTACTTC.

This chain connects TRBV5-1 to TRBJ2-7; 7 nucleotides agree with TRBD2. J was trimmed by 7 bases and V by 2 bases; bases with no gene match: 3. Per germline, CDR1 SGHRS and CDR2 YFSETQ. The CDR3 has 12 amino acids. CDR3 protein: CASSFYGGEQYF. CDR3 bases: TGCGCCAGCAGCTTCTACGGGGGGGAGCAGTACTTC.